This T cell receptor beta chain was observed in a study of post-analysis software for immune sequencing data. Looking at the study overall: There were relapsing-remitting, secondary progressive and progressive-relapsing multiple sclerosis among the disease courses included. Study observations and caveats: The normalized Chao1 diversity of multiple sclerosis patients was significantly lower than that of controls. Elevated frequency relative to controls characterized 4 or 5 TRBV segments in patients, TRBV5-6, TRBV5-1 and TRBV20-1 among them. Same-batch preparations were strongly co-clustered by F measure.

This clonotype was picked up many times. The antigen is unknown. Unique-molecular-identifier-tagged TCR beta cDNA libraries were used. The source material, roughly 0.85 to 10 million T cells, gave rise to roughly 0.5 million cDNA molecules. TCRdb itself ran the PCR reads through MiXCR, one entry per CDR3 protein. The sample shows some 240,000 distinct CDR3 sequences, roughly a third of them seen only once. Germline CDR1 is SEHNR and CDR2 is FQNEAQ (reference sequence). Trimming removed 2 bases at V and 2 bases at J, with 10 bases between. The CDR3 spans 15 residues. The V call is TRBV7-9, the J call TRBJ1-5; a weak D match, TRBD1 (5 bases). This TCR came from a girl aged 10-17 years with multiple sclerosis. What was sequenced was blood. In nucleotides, the CDR3 is TGTGCCAGCAGCTTAAGGGGCGAGGGCAATCAGCCCCAGCATTTT. Protein: CASSLRGEGNQPQHF.